This T cell receptor (beta chain) emerged from a study of blood T cell repertoires in COVID-19 (dated by TCRdb to 2018 to 2020). Regarding the complete study: Samples covering the acute and convalescent phases of COVID-19 were provided by collaborators in the United States, Italy and Spain. The prospective study material was composed of cDNA or gDNA derived from T cells, B-cell-depleted T cells, or PBMCs. Subjects who had been exposed to COVID-19, were actively infected with it, or had recovered from it provided the deeply sampled blood TCRbeta repertoires that made up the dataset. A freely available public database, intended as a resource for researchers studying the immune response to SARS-CoV-2, is where the repertoires were released. The samples were drawn from two sources: the first 160 participants of the ongoing ImmuneRACE study, and 950 to 1,500 subjects contributed by 6 global collaborators. Nearly every sample came with metadata listing a de-identified subject ID, COVID-19 status, age in years and sex. Where HLA class I and class II types were available, the types were taken from metadata supplied by the sample provider, not from assay-based typing.

The collaborating institutions used their own protocols to collect whole blood in K2EDTA tubes. Collaborator samples were shipped for TCRbeta analysis as frozen whole blood, isolated PBMCs, or DNA extracted from either sample type. The junction carries 16 bases between V and J, which are trimmed by 4 bases and 6 bases respectively. CDR1 ENHRY and CDR2 SYGVKD were looked up in the germline V gene. Taken from cysteine to phenylalanine, the CDR3 has 14 residues. This entry keeps only the CDR3 DNA: 42 bases, framed from base 1. In this sample, this clone turned up once. It has no known antigen specificity. No base quality information exists; no much larger clone differs at one position. TCRbeta CDR3 regions were amplified from genomic DNA by means of the immunoSEQ Assay, a bias-controlled multiplex PCR. The original pipeline was this. The number of nucleated cells in each sample was estimated from the amplification of reference gene primers within the assay. To quantify the absolute abundance of each unique TCRbeta CDR3 rearrangement, sequence reads were collapsed and filtered. For each sample, productive Simpson clonality was calculated as the square root of Simpson's diversity index across productive rearrangements. TCRdb's version of the immuneACCESS table is confined to in-frame rearrangements and falls short of the full clone set. An unresolved V gene accounts for under half of the shortfall where checked; the remainder is of unknown origin. From that table come the V and J calls and clone size; the DNA was used to work out D and trimming. The sample table records roughly 70,000 clones; more than 80% of these occur just once. The ten largest account for approximately 6.8% of the sample.

The paper's findings and limits, for the study overall: Clinical and demographic metadata were provided uncurated, with the amount varying by source and participant.

The specimen was peripheral blood. The source of this sequence is a woman over 75 with active COVID-19. This receptor chain uses TRBV10-3 and TRBJ2-7; the D gene remains uncertain. This receptor carries the CDR3 CAISANSLPGEQYF. In nucleotide form, the sequence is TGTGCCATCAGTGCCAACTCGTTACCCGGCGAGCAGTACTTC.